The sequence of this T cell receptor beta chain was determined in a study of beta chain features in type 1 diabetes. Study-level background: Over all samples combined, over 85 million sorted cells were examined.

V lost 4 bases, J lost 14 bases, and 18 bases stayed unmatched. This CDR3 comprises 15 residues. Germline assignment: CDR1 SGHRS and CDR2 YFSETQ. As regards this clone: Its target is unknown.

It was via CD45RO/CCR7/CD25/CD127/CD95/CD27 that CD4+ naive, central memory, regulatory and stem cell-like memory cells were sorted. Notes on the study in general: Patients with type 1 diabetes carried fewer insertions and had more deletions at their VDJ junctions. All four CD4+ subsets from Type 1 diabetes patients carried moderately but significantly shorter TCRB CDR3s. Reads derived from cDNA could over-represent cells showing high TCR expression.

Reverse transcribing all isolated RNA meant expressed TCRB transcripts were sequenced. TCRdb's table, derived via immunoSEQ multiplex PCR, lists solely in-frame clones and lacks some. The sample lists over 200,000 clones, 9.5% to 13% occurring once. The specimen sequenced was naive CD4+ T cells from blood. The V call is TRBV5-1, the J call TRBJ2-1; 7 bases agree with TRBD1. This sequence originates from a man in his thirties or forties with type 1 diabetes. CDR3 region: CASSTVPGQPPGEFF. CDR3 DNA: TGCGCCAGCAGCACCGTCCCGGGACAGCCTCCTGGGGAGTTCTTC.